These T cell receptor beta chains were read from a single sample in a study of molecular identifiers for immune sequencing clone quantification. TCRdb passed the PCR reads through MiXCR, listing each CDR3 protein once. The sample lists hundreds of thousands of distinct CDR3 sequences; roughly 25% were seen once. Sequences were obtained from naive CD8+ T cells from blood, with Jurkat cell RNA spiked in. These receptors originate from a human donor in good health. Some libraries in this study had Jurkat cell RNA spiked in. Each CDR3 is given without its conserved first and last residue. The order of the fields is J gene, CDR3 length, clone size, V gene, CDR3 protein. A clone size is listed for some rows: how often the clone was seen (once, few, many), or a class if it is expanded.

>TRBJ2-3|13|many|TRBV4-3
ASSQDTSYTDTQY
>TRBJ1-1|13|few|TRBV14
ASSHLGLTGTEAF
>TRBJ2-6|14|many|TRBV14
AVRGPGSSGANVLT
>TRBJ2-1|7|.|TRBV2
ASSDGQF
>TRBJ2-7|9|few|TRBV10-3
AIRESYEQY
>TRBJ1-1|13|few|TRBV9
ASSVGGPTNTEAF
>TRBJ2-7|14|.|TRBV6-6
ASSYSSGEISYEQY
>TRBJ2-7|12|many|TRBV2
ASSEVLAGDEQY
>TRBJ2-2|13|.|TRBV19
ASTRTVLNSGELF
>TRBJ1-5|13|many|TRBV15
ATSENRAGNQPQH
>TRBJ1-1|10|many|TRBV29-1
SVVAGNTEAF
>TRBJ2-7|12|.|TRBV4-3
ASSPTPGGDEQY
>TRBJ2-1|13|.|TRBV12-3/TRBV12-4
ASSSPPGGIDEQF
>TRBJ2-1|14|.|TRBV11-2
ASRGTGTSGTPEHF
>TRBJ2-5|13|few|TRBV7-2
ASSRWTGGGETQY
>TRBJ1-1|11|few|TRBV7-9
ASSSLDRAEAF